Shown below are 25 T cell receptor beta chains from a single sample sequenced in a study of shared clonotypes between healthy human individuals. Method: immunoSEQ multiplex PCR; TCRdb's copy keeps in-frame clones and lacks some. The sample includes about 2.4 million clones, more than 80% seen only once; the top ten take about 0.13%. The sample consisted of naive CD4+ T cells sorted from blood. Subset indicated: CD45RA+ positively selected. All receptors come from a young man in good health.

The rearrangement links TRBV7-9 to TRBJ2-3, with D hard to call. Germline assignment: CDR1 SEHNR and CDR2 FQNEAQ (reference sequence). Trimming pared 1 base from V and 2 bases from J, leaving 16 bases between. The CDR3 covers 17 residues. The CDR3 sequence is CASSLGAKESITDTQYF. The CDR3 region has the DNA TGTGCCAGCAGCTTAGGGGCCAAGGAGTCAATCACAGATACGCAGTATTTT.

The CDR3 DNA reads as TGTGCCAGCAGCAGACAGGAAAACACTGAAGCTTTCTTT. Translating gives CASSRQENTEAFF. This sequence joins TRBV11-3 and TRBJ1-1; tentatively, D is TRBD1 (6 bases). CDR1 is SGHNT and CDR2 is YENEEA in the germline V gene. V shed 5 bases and J shed 2 bases, with 9 bases lying between them. This CDR3 has 13 amino acids. Full variable domain (remainder filled in from reference TRBV11-3 and TRBJ1-1): EAGVVQSPRYKIIEKKQPVAFWCNPISGHNTLYWYLQNLGQGPELLIRYENEEAVDDSQLPKDRFSAERLKGVDSTLKIQPAELGDSAVYLCASSRQENTEAFFGQGTRLTVV.

V gene TRBV18 combines with J gene TRBJ2-4; D ambiguous. Germline V gene lookup returns CDR1 KGHSH and CDR2 LQKENI. The V end lost 3 bases, the J end lost 2 bases, and 20 bases lay between the germline ends. The CDR3 has 18 amino acids. The CDR3 region has the DNA TGTGCCAGCTCACCCCCTCTAACGGACCCTTATACCAAAAACATTCAGTACTTC. Translated: CASSPPLTDPYTKNIQYF.

The genes are TRBV6-5 and TRBJ2-7; tentatively, D is TRBD2 (5 bases). The germline gives CDR1 MNHEY, CDR2 SVGAGI. Trimming pared 7 bases from V and 2 bases from J, leaving 6 bases between. The CDR3 extends over 11 amino acids. The CDR3 here is CASMEAYEQYF. The CDR3 nucleotides are TGTGCCAGCATGGAGGCCTACGAGCAGTACTTC.

The rearrangement uses TRBV28 and TRBJ1-2; 7 bases map to TRBD1. The CDR3 has 12 amino acids. CDR1 is MDHEN, CDR2 SYDVKM, per germline. Trimming cost V 5 bases and J 7 bases; bases outside gene matches: 4. Here the CDR3 DNA reads TGTGCCAGCAGTCAGACAGGGATTGGCTACACCTTC. The encoded protein is CASSQTGIGYTF.

This sequence joins TRBV19 and TRBJ2-2, with unresolved D. The CDR3 runs to 14 residues. Trimming pared 9 bases from V and 2 bases from J, leaving 13 bases between. Germline-derived CDR1 and CDR2 are LNHDA and SQIVND (reference sequence). This CDR3 is CASRRELNTGELFF. The CDR3 DNA reads as TGTGCCAGCCGGAGAGAATTAAACACCGGGGAGCTGTTTTTT. Based on the CDR3 plus reference TRBV19 and TRBJ2-2, the full variable domain is DGGITQSPKYLFRKEGQNVTLSCEQNLNHDAMYWYRQDPGQGLRLIYYSQIVNDFQKGDIAEGYSVSREKKESFPLTVTSAQKNPTAFYLCASRRELNTGELFFGEGSRLTVL.

The chain carries TRBV18 and TRBJ2-7; 8 nucleotides match TRBD1. The CDR3 contains 11 residues. The V gene end was trimmed by 5 bases and the J gene end by 6 bases; junction bases not matched to a gene: 0. The germline V gene has CDR1 KGHSH and CDR2 LQKENI. The CDR3 sequence: CASSDRGEQYF. In DNA, the CDR3 is TGTGCCAGCTCAGACAGGGGCGAGCAGTACTTC.

Note on this clone: This specimen includes other DNA sequences encoding the same CDR3. The chain joins TRBV18 to TRBJ1-1, with 8 bases that match TRBD1. The V gene's germline CDR1 is KGHSH and CDR2 LQKENI. Trimming at V came to 3 bases and at J to 0 bases, leaving 3 bases not matched to a gene. The CDR3 length is 15 residues. The CDR3 here is CASSPLTGVNTEAFF. As DNA, the CDR3 is TGTGCCAGCTCACCCCTGACAGGGGTGAACACTGAAGCTTTCTTT.

The chain links TRBV30 to TRBJ2-7; 9 bases align to TRBD1. CDR1 is GTSNPN, CDR2 SVGIG, per germline (reference sequence). Losses at the gene ends were 0 bases for V and 0 bases for J; bases not matched to a gene: 3. The CDR3 consists of 15 residues. CDR3 nucleotides: TGTGCCTGGAGTGTTCCGGACAGGGGCTCCTACGAGCAGTACTTC. It is translated as CAWSVPDRGSYEQYF. Looking up the rest from reference TRBV30 and TRBJ2-7 gives the full variable domain: SQTIHQWPATLVQPVGSPLSLECTVEGTSNPNLYWYRQAAGRGLQLLFYSVGIGQISSEVPQNLSASRPQDRQFILSSKKLLLSDSGFYLCAWSVPDRGSYEQYFGPGTRLTVT.

The chain combines TRBV2 with TRBJ1-6; D gene unclear. V lost 6 bases and J 6 bases, leaving 12 bases between the germline ends. The CDR3 length is 14 residues. Germline V gene data show CDR1 as SNHLY and CDR2 as FYNNEI. The CDR3 DNA is TGTGCCAGCAGGATCCTAACGGTTAATTCACCCCTCCACTTT. Its protein product is CASRILTVNSPLHF.

This chain connects TRBV5-1 to TRBJ1-2; a possible D gene is TRBD1 (6 bases). CDR1 and CDR2 from the germline V gene are SGHRS and YFSETQ. Trimming stripped 2 bases from V and 0 bases from J, with 11 bases between. There are 15 residues in the CDR3. The CDR3 spells CASSFQGPTNYGYTF. The CDR3 DNA sequence: TGCGCCAGCAGCTTTCAGGGGCCAACTAACTATGGCTACACCTTC.

This chain uses TRBV25-1 with TRBJ2-2; tentatively, D is TRBD1 (5 bases). Germline V lookup: CDR1 MGHDK, CDR2 SYGVNS. CDR3 length: 16 residues. Trimming stripped 5 bases from V and 10 bases from J, with 23 bases between. The CDR3: CASSSTGEGSGKELFF. CDR3 in DNA: TGTGCCAGCAGTTCCACCGGAGAAGGGTCAGGGAAGGAGCTGTTTTTT.

This chain uses TRBV27 with TRBJ2-7, with a weak D call TRBD1 (6 bases). The V and J ends lost 7 bases and 6 bases respectively, with 16 bases between them. The CDR3 sequence is 13 residues long. In germline, CDR1 is MNHEY, CDR2 SMNVEV (reference sequence). The CDR3 is CASIKGVRIEQYF. The CDR3, as DNA: TGTGCCAGCATTAAGGGGGTCAGGATCGAGCAGTACTTC.

CDR3 coding DNA: TGTGCCACCAGCAGGGATCGGACAAGAGACCAGCCCCAGCATTTT. Residues: CATSRDRTRDQPQHF. The V call is TRBV15, the J call TRBJ1-5; perhaps TRBD1 as D (5 bases). Germline V gene lookup returns CDR1 LNHNV and CDR2 YYDKDF (reference sequence). This CDR3 comprises 15 residues. V dropped 3 bases and J dropped 7 bases, with 16 bases sitting between them.

In regard to this clone: The sample contains more than one DNA sequence encoding this CDR3. The gene calls are TRBV7-2 and TRBJ1-2; D perhaps matches TRBD1 (5 bases). CDR1 is SGHTA, CDR2 FQGNSA, per germline. CDR3 length: 14 residues. Between the trimmed V and J ends, which lost 0 bases and 3 bases, there was a span of 8 bases. The CDR3 loop is CASSLAPGDYGYTF. CDR3 sequence (DNA): TGTGCCAGCAGCTTAGCGCCGGGGGACTATGGCTACACCTTC.

This chain connects TRBV11-2 to TRBJ2-5; TRBD2 might be the D (6 bases). The CDR3 is 16 amino acids. Germline CDR1 and CDR2: SGHAT and FQNNGV. V was cut by 5 bases and J by 2 bases, with 18 bases left in between. The CDR3 spells CASSLSRDFAQETQYF. DNA for the CDR3: TGTGCCAGCAGCCTCTCACGGGACTTTGCACAAGAGACCCAGTACTTC. The full variable domain, with the rest looked up from reference TRBV11-2 and TRBJ2-5, is EAGVAQSPRYKIIEKRQSVAFWCNPISGHATLYWYQQILGQGPKLLIQFQNNGVVDDSQLPKDRFSAERLKGVDSTLKIQPAKLEDSAVYLCASSLSRDFAQETQYFGPGTRLLVL.

The chain uses TRBV10-3 and TRBJ1-5; possibly TRBD1 for D (5 bases). Trimming shortened V by 1 base and J by 4 bases, and 14 bases separated the two germline ends. The CDR3 spans 16 residues. Germline-derived CDR1 and CDR2 are ENHRY and SYGVKD. CDR3 coding DNA: TGTGCCATCAGTGAGTATGGGGGGGAAACGAATCAGCCCCAGCATTTT. This translates into CAISEYGGETNQPQHF.

V gene TRBV19 combines with J gene TRBJ2-7; maybe TRBD1 (6 bases). The germline V and J ends were trimmed by 5 bases and 7 bases, with 15 bases remaining between them. The CDR3 spans 13 residues. The germline CDR1 and CDR2 sequences are LNHDA and SQIVND (reference sequence). Here the CDR3 DNA reads TGTGCCAGTAGTCGGCCGGGACACCGTGAGCAGTACTTC. Translated: CASSRPGHREQYF.

The chain is built from TRBV5-1 and TRBJ2-4; a possible D gene is TRBD2 (5 bases). Germline V gives CDR1 SGHRS, CDR2 YFSETQ. The CDR3 has 17 amino acids. Trimming shortened V by 0 bases and J by 0 bases, and 13 bases separated the two germline ends. In DNA, the CDR3 is TGCGCCAGCAGCTTGGAAGGGAGTGGGCTAGCCAAAAACATTCAGTACTTC. As protein: CASSLEGSGLAKNIQYF.

The chain recombines TRBV19 with TRBJ2-1; D is uncertain. Germline CDR1 LNHDA, CDR2 SQIVND (reference sequence). The CDR3 consists of 16 residues. V was cut by 0 bases and J by 0 bases, with 9 bases left in between. The CDR3 protein is CASSIDRLGSYNEQFF. CDR3 bases: TGTGCCAGTAGTATAGATCGACTGGGCTCCTACAATGAGCAGTTCTTC. Combining the CDR3 with reference TRBV19 and TRBJ2-1 gives the whole variable domain DGGITQSPKYLFRKEGQNVTLSCEQNLNHDAMYWYRQDPGQGLRLIYYSQIVNDFQKGDIAEGYSVSREKKESFPLTVTSAQKNPTAFYLCASSIDRLGSYNEQFFGPGTRLTVL.

The J gene is TRBJ2-7, the V gene TRBV5-1, with 12 bases lining up with TRBD2. The CDR3 has 16 residues. The V segment lost 2 bases and the J segment 4 bases; nucleotides outside the gene matches: 7. Germline values: CDR1 SGHRS, CDR2 YFSETQ. The CDR3, as DNA: TGCGCCAGCAGCTTAAACCCTAGCGGGGGGGGTTACGAGCAGTACTTC. This codes for CASSLNPSGGGYEQYF.

The chain joins TRBV5-4 to TRBJ2-3; 7 bases agree with TRBD2. The J segment lost 0 bases and the V segment lost 3 bases, leaving 13 bases of the junction unmatched. This CDR3 spans 18 amino acids. Germline assignment: CDR1 SGHNT and CDR2 YYREEE (reference sequence). CDR3 nucleotides: TGTGCCAGCAGCTCTGGGGATCGACTAGCCCTTAGCACAGATACGCAGTATTTT. Amino acids: CASSSGDRLALSTDTQYF.

This chain joins TRBV6-5 and TRBJ1-5; possible D gene TRBD1, 6 bases. Per germline, CDR1 MNHEY and CDR2 SVGAGI. V was pared by 5 bases and J by 8 bases, with 19 bases between. The CDR3 runs to 15 residues. CDR3 protein: CASSQRGGRGEPQHF. Written as DNA, the CDR3 is TGTGCCAGCAGTCAAAGGGGGGGGCGCGGTGAGCCCCAGCATTTT.

This chain links TRBV6-5 with TRBJ2-3; the match to TRBD2 covers 7 bases. J gave up 1 base and V 4 bases, and 8 bases lay outside the gene matches. The CDR3 is made up of 16 amino acids. Germline V gives CDR1 MNHEY, CDR2 SVGAGI. The CDR3 region is CASSFGRVPRTDTQYF. The CDR3, as DNA: TGTGCCAGCAGTTTTGGGAGGGTTCCCCGCACAGATACGCAGTATTTT.

The rearrangement joins TRBV5-6 to TRBJ1-2; 10 positions match TRBD1. CDR1 and CDR2 (germline): SGHDT, YYEEEE. With 3 bases clipped from V and 1 base from J, the junction kept 3 bases outside the gene matches. The CDR3 totals 15 residues. CDR3 loop: CASSSGQGDNYGYTF. As DNA, the CDR3 is TGTGCCAGCAGCTCAGGACAGGGGGATAACTATGGCTACACCTTC.